This T cell receptor (beta chain) was documented in a study of identical twins. Findings of the study overall: While abundant cord blood beta clonotypes carried fewer insertions, memory repertoires showed no such pattern.

Each cDNA held unique molecular identifiers, and template switching gave it a universal primer site. Each CDR3 protein gets one entry after TCRdb re-called the 5' RACE reads with MiXCR. The sample has hundreds of thousands of distinct CDR3 sequences, roughly 6.2% seen once. This clonotype occurred a few times. The antigen remains undetermined. This CDR3 contains 16 residues. V was pared by 1 base and J by 1 base, with 9 bases between. Germline V CDR1 and CDR2: SGHDT, YYEEEE. There were only healthy Caucasians among the donors. J is TRBJ1-6 and V is TRBV5-6; possibly TRBD1 for D (5 bases). This clonotype was sampled from a man younger than 35 in good health. The sample consisted of naive T cells sorted from blood. CDR3 sequence: CASSLIGASYNSPLHF. The CDR3 coding sequence is TGTGCCAGCAGCTTGATAGGGGCATCCTATAATTCACCCCTCCACTTT.